The sequence of this T cell receptor (beta chain) was determined in a study of cytomegalovirus exposure and HLA in healthy donors. The CDR3 loop spans 16 amino acids. Germline V lookup: CDR1 SGHRS, CDR2 YFSETQ. Losses at the gene ends were 4 bases for V and 4 bases for J; bases not matched to a gene: 12. Sequencing used immunoSEQ multiplex PCR; TCRdb keeps in-frame clones, though not all of them. Among about 280,000 clones listed, approximately 87% were seen once. The receptor was derived from a young woman in good health and CMV-seronegative. V and J are TRBV5-1 and TRBJ2-3; 7 nucleotides line up with TRBD2. The sample was PBMCs. CDR3 in DNA: TGCGCCAGCAGCCCCCCCGTGAGCGGGAATTCAGATACGCAGTATTTT. It yields the protein CASSPPVSGNSDTQYF.